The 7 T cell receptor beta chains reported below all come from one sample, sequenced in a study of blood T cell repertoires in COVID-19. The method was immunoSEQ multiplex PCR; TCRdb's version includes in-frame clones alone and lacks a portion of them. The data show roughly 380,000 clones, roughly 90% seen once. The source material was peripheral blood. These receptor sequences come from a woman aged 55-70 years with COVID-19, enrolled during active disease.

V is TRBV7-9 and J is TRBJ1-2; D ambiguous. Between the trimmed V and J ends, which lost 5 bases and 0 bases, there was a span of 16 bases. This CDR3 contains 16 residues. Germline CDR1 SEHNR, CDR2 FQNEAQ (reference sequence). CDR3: CASSPPSSLANYGYTF. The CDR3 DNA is TGTGCCAGCAGCCCTCCCTCGAGCTTGGCTAACTATGGCTACACCTTC.

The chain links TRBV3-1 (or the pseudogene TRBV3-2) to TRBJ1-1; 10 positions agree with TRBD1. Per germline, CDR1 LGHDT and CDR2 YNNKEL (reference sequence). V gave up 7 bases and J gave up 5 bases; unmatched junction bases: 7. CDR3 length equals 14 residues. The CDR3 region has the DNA TGTGCCAGCATCGACAGGGGGCAAGGAACTGAAGCTTTCTTT. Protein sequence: CASIDRGQGTEAFF.

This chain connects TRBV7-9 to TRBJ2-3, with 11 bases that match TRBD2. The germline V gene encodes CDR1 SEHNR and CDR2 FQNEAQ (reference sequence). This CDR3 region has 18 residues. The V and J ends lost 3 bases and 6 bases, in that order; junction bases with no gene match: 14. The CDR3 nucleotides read TGTGCCAGCAGCTTTACTAGCGGGGGCCATCCGAGGAGGGATACGCAGTATTTT. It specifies CASSFTSGGHPRRDTQYF.

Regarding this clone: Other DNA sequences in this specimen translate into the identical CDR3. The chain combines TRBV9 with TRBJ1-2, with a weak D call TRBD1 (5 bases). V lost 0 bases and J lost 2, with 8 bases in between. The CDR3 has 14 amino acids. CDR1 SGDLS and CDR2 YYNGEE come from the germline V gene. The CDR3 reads CASSVGSGNYGYTF. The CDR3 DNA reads TGTGCCAGCAGCGTAGGTTCAGGGAACTATGGCTACACCTTC.

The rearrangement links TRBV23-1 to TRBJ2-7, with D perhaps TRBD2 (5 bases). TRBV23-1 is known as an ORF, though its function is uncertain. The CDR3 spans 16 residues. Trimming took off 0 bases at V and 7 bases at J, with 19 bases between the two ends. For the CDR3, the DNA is TGCGCCAGCAGTCAATCTAATCTAAGGGCGACGGGAGAGCAGTACTTC. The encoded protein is CASSQSNLRATGEQYF.

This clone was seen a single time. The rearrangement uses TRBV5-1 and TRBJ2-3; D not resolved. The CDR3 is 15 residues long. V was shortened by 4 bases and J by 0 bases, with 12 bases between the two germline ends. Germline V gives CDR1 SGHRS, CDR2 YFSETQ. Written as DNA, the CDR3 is TGCGCCAGCAGCGGTGGCAGTAGCAGCACAGATACGCAGTATTTT. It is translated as CASSGGSSSTDTQYF.

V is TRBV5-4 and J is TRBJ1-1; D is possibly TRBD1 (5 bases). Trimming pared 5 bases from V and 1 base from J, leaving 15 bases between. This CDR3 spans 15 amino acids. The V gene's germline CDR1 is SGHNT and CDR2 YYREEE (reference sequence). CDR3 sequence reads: CASRGTGPQNTEAFF. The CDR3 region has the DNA TGTGCCAGCAGGGGAACAGGTCCTCAGAACACTGAAGCTTTCTTT.